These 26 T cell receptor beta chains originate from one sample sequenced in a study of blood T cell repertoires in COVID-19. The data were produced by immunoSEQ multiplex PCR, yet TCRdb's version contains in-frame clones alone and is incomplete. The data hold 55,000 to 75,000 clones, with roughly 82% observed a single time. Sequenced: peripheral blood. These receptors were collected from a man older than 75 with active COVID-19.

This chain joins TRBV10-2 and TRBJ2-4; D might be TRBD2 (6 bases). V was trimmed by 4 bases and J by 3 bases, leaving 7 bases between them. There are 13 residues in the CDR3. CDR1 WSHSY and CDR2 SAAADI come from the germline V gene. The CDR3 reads CASSAGDKNIQYF. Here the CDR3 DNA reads TGCGCCAGCAGTGCGGGGGACAAAAACATTCAGTACTTC.

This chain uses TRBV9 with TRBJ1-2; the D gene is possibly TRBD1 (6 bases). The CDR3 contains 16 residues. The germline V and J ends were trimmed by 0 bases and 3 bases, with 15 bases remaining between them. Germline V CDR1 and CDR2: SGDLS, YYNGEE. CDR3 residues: CASSVGGTGTDYGYTF. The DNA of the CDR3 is TGTGCCAGCAGCGTAGGAGGTACAGGGACGGACTATGGCTACACCTTC.

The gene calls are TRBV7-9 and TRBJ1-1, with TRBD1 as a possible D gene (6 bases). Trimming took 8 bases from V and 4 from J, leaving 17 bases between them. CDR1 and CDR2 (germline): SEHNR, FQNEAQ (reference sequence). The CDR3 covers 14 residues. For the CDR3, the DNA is TGTGCCAGCTCGTACGGGGGGCGGGGCACTGAAGCTTTCTTT. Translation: CASSYGGRGTEAFF.

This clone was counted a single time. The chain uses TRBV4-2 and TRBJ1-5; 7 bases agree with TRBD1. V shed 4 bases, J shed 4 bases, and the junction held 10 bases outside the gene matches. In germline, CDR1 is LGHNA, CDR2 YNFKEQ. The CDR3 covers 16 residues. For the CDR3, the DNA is TGTGCCAGCAGCCCCCTCGGGCAGGGGGTAAATCAGCCCCAGCATTTT. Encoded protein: CASSPLGQGVNQPQHF.

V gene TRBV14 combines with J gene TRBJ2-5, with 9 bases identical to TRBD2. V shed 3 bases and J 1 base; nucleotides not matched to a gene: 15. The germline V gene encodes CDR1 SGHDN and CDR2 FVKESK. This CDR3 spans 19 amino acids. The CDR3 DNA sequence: TGTGCCAGCAGCCAGGGTCGTCTGGGGCTAGCGGGAAGCCAAGAGACCCAGTACTTC. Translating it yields CASSQGRLGLAGSQETQYF.

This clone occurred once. The CDR3 region has the DNA TGTGCCAGCAGCCCCCGGACAGGGGGCAACTACGAGCAGTACTTC. Its protein product is CASSPRTGGNYEQYF. This chain links TRBV7-2 with TRBJ2-7, with 11 nucleotides matching TRBD1. This CDR3 comprises 15 residues. Germline V CDR1 and CDR2: SGHTA, FQGNSA. V gave up 5 bases and J gave up 3 bases; unmatched junction bases: 6.

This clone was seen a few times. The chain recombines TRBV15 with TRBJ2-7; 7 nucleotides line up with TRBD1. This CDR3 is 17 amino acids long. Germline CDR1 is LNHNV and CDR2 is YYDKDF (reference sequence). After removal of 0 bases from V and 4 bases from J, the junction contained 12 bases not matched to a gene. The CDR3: CATSRDRIQQGRYEQYF. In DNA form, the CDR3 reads TGTGCCACCAGCAGAGATAGGATTCAACAGGGGCGTTACGAGCAGTACTTC. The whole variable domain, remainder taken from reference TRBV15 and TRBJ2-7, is DAMVIQNPRYQVTQFGKPVTLSCSQTLNHNVMYWYQQKSSQAPKLLFHYYDKDFNNEADTPDNFQSRRPNTSFCFLDIRSPGLGDTAMYLCATSRDRIQQGRYEQYFGPGTRLTVT.

CDR3 amino acids: CASSPIRDRLRDEQFF. For the CDR3, the DNA is TGTGCCAGCAGCCCTATCCGGGACAGGCTGCGGGATGAGCAGTTCTTC. The genes are TRBV7-6 and TRBJ2-1, with TRBD1 matching 8 bases. The CDR3 extends over 16 amino acids. Unmatched junction bases numbered 14, after V lost 5 bases and J lost 8 bases. Germline CDR1 reads SGHVS; CDR2 reads FNYEAQ. Using reference TRBV7-6 and TRBJ2-1 for the parts outside the CDR3, the full variable domain is GAGVSQSPRYKVTKRGQDVALRCDPISGHVSLYWYRQALGQGPEFLTYFNYEAQQDKSGLPNDRFSAERPEGSISTLTIQRTEQRDSAMYRCASSPIRDRLRDEQFFGPGTRLTVL.

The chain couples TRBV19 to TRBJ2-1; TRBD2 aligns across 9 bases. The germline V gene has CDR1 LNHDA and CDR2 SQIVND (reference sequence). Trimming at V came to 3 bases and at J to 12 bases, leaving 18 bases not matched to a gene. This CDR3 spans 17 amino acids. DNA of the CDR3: TGTGCCAGTAGTATCTTCGCGGGCGGGGGGGGCGGGCGTGGGCAGTTCTTC. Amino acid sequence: CASSIFAGGGGGRGQFF.

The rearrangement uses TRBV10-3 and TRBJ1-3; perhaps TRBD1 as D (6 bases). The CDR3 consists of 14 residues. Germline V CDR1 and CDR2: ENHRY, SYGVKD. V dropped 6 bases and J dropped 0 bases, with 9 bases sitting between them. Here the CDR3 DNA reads TGTGCCATCAGCCGACAGGCCTCTGGAAACACCATATATTTT. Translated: CAISRQASGNTIYF.

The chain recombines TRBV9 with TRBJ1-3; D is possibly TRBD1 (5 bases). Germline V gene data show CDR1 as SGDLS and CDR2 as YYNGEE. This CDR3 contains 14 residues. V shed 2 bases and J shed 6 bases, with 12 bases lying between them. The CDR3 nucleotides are TGTGCCAGCAGCGTCACCAGGGATCCAAACACCATATATTTT. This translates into CASSVTRDPNTIYF.

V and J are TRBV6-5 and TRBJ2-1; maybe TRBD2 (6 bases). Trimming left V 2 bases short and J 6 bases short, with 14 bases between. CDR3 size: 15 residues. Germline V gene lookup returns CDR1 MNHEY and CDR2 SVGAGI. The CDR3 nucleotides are TGTGCCAGCAGTTACGGGGGGTCGTCGGGCAATGAGCAGTTCTTC. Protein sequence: CASSYGGSSGNEQFF.

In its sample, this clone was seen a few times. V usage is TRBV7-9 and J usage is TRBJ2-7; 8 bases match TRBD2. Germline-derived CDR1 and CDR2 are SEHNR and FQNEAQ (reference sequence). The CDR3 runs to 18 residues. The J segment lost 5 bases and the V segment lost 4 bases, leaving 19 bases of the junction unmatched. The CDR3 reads CASSSPLGGAGAPDEQYF. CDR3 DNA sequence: TGTGCCAGCAGCTCACCCCTGGGGGGAGCGGGGGCCCCCGACGAGCAGTACTTC. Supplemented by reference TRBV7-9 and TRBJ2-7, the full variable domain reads DTGVSQNPRHKITKRGQNVTFRCDPISEHNRLYWYRQTLGQGPEFLTYFQNEAQLEKSRLLSDRFSAERPKGSFSTLEIQRTEQGDSAMYLCASSSPLGGAGAPDEQYFGPGTRLTVT.

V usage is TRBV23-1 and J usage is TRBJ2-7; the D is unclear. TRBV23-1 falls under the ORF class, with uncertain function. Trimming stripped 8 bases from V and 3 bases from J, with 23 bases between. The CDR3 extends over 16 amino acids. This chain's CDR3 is CASRPNSAASVYEQYF. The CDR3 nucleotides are TGCGCCAGCCGCCCAAATTCGGCAGCGAGTGTCTACGAGCAGTACTTC.

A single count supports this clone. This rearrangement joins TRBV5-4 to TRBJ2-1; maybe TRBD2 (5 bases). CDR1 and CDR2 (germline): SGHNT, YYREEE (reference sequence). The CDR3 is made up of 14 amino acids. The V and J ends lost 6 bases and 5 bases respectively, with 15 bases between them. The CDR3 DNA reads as TGTGCCAGCAAGAAAGACCCCGGGAACAATGAGCAGTTCTTC. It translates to CASKKDPGNNEQFF. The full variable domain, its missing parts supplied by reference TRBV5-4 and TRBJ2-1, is ETGVTQSPTHLIKTRGQQVTLRCSSQSGHNTVSWYQQALGQGPQFIFQYYREEENGRGNFPPRFSGLQFPNYSSELNVNALELDDSALYLCASKKDPGNNEQFFGPGTRLTVL.

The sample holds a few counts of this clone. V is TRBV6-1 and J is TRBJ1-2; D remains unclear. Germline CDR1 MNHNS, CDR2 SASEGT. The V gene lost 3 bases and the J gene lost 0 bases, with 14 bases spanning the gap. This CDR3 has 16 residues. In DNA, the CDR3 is TGTGCCAGCAGTGATTATAGGAGCCGTCCTAACTATGGCTACACCTTC. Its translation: CASSDYRSRPNYGYTF.

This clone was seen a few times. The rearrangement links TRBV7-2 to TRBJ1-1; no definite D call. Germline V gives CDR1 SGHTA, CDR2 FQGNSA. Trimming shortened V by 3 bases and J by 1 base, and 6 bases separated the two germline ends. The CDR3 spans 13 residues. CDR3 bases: TGTGCCAGCAGCTTTGAGGCGAACACTGAAGCTTTCTTT. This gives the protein CASSFEANTEAFF. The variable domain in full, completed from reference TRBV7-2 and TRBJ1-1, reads GAGVSQSPSNKVTEKGKDVELRCDPISGHTALYWYRQSLGQGLEFLIYFQGNSAPDKSGLPSDRFSAERTGGSVSTLTIQRTQQEDSAVYLCASSFEANTEAFFGQGTRLTVV.

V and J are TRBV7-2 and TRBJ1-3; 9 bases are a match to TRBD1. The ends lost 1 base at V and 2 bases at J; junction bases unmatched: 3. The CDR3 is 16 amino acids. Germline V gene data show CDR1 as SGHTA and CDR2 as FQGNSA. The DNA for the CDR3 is TGTGCCAGCAGCTTAGTTACAGGGGGCACTGGAAACACCATATATTTT. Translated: CASSLVTGGTGNTIYF.

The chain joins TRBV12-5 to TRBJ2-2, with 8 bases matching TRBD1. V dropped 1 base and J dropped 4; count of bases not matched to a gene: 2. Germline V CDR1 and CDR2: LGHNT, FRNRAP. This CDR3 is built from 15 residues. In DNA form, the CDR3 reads TGTGCTAGTGGTTTGGGTACAGGGGGCACCGGGGAGCTGTTTTTT. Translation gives CASGLGTGGTGELFF.

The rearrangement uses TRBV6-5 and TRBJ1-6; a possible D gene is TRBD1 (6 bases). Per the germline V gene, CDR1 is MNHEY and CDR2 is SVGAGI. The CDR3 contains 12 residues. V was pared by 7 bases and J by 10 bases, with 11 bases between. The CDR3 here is CASKQGPSPLHF. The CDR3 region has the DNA TGTGCCAGCAAACAGGGACCCTCACCCCTCCACTTT.

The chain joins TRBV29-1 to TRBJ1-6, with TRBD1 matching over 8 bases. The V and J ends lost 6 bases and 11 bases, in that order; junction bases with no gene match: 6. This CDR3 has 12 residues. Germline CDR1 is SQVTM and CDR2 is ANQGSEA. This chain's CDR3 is CSVGGQGAPLHF. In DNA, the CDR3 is TGCAGCGTGGGCGGACAGGGTGCACCCCTCCACTTT. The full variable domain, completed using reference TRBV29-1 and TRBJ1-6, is SAVISQKPSRDICQRGTSLTIQCQVDSQVTMMFWYRQQPGQSLTLIATANQGSEATYESGFVIDKFPISRPNLTFSTLTVSNMSPEDSSIYLCSVGGQGAPLHFGNGTRLTVT.

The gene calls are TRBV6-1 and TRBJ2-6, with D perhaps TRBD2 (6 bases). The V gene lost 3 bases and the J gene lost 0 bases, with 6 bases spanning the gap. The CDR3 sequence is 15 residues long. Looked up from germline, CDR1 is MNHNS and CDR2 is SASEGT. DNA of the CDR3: TGTGCCAGCAGTGACGGGGGCTCTGGGGCCAACGTCCTGACTTTC. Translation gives CASSDGGSGANVLTF.

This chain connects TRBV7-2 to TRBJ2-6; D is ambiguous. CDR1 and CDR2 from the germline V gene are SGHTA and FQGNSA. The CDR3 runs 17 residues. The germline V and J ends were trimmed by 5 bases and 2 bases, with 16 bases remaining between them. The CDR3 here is CASSPRSVSPGANVLTF. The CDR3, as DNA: TGTGCCAGCAGCCCTAGAAGCGTGAGTCCTGGGGCCAACGTCCTGACTTTC.

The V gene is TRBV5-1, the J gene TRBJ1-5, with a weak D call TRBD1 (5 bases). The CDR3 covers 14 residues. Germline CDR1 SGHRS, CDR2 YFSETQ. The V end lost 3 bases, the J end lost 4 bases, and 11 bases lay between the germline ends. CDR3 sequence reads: CASSSGSPNQPQHF. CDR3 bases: TGCGCCAGCAGCTCAGGGTCGCCAAATCAGCCCCAGCATTTT.

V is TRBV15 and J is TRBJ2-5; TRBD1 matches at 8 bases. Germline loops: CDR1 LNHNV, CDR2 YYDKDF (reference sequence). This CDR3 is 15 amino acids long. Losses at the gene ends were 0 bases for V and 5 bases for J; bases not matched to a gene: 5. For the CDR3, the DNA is TGTGCCACCAGCAGAGAAGACAGGGGCGTGGAGACCCAGTACTTC. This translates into CATSREDRGVETQYF.

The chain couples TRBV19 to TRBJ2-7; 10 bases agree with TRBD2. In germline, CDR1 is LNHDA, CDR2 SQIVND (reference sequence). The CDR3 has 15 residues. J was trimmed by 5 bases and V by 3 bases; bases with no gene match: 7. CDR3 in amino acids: CASSMVGLAPNEQYF. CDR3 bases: TGTGCCAGTAGTATGGTGGGACTAGCGCCTAACGAGCAGTACTTC.